The rows below give T cell receptor beta chains drawn from one sample of a study of blood T cell dynamics during melanoma immunotherapy. Profiling relied on immunoSEQ multiplex PCR, and the TCRdb table lists in-frame clones only, not all of them. The data hold approximately 11,000 clones, with over 85% observed a single time. The material sequenced was blood, taken from a patient treated with checkpoint blockade. These receptors originate from a human donor with melanoma. Both conserved end residues are part of each CDR3. D genes are given only for firm matches. Clone size, where shown, is once, few, many, or a class for clones that have expanded.

d_gene: TRBD2; abundance: NA; v_gene: TRBV6-5; j_gene: TRBJ2-1; CDR3nt: TGTGCCAGCTCTCCGAGTAGCGGGAATGAGCAGTTCTTC; CDR3aa: CASSPSSGNEQFF
d_gene: NA; abundance: NA; v_gene: TRBV18; j_gene: TRBJ2-7; CDR3nt: TGTGCCAGCTCCCAGGCGGAGGGGCCCCCCTACGAGCAGTACTTC; CDR3aa: CASSQAEGPPYEQYF
d_gene: TRBD2; abundance: NA; v_gene: TRBV4-2; j_gene: TRBJ2-7; CDR3nt: TGTGCCAGCAGCCAAGGGGGGGGGTCGGCCTACGAGCAGTACTTC; CDR3aa: CASSQGGGSAYEQYF
d_gene: TRBD1; abundance: NA; v_gene: TRBV6-1; j_gene: TRBJ2-3; CDR3nt: TGTGCCAGCACCCCGGGACAGGGTCCAGATACGCAGTATTTT; CDR3aa: CASTPGQGPDTQYF
d_gene: NA; abundance: NA; v_gene: TRBV28; j_gene: TRBJ1-1; CDR3nt: TGTGCCAGCAGCCCCACAGGGCCCGGAGCTTTCTTT; CDR3aa: CASSPTGPGAFF
d_gene: TRBD1; abundance: NA; v_gene: TRBV18; j_gene: TRBJ1-5; CDR3nt: TGTGCCAGCTCACCGGACAGGGTGGCCCAGCATTTT; CDR3aa: CASSPDRVAQHF
d_gene: TRBD2; abundance: NA; v_gene: TRBV4-2; j_gene: TRBJ2-5; CDR3nt: TGTGCCAGCAGCGGGGGGGGTTGGGAGACCCAGTACTTC; CDR3aa: CASSGGGWETQYF
d_gene: NA; abundance: NA; v_gene: TRBV7-9; j_gene: TRBJ2-1; CDR3nt: TGTGCCAGCAGCTCCACTAATGGGGTCGATGAGCAGTTCTTC; CDR3aa: CASSSTNGVDEQFF
d_gene: NA; abundance: few; v_gene: TRBV5-1; j_gene: TRBJ2-4; CDR3nt: TGCGCCAGCAGCTTGGCAGGCGGGGCAAACATTCAGTACTTC; CDR3aa: CASSLAGGANIQYF
d_gene: TRBD2; abundance: once; v_gene: TRBV28; j_gene: TRBJ2-7; CDR3nt: TGTGCCAGCAGGCCCCTAGCGGGAGGCACCTACGAGCAGTACTTC; CDR3aa: CASRPLAGGTYEQYF
d_gene: TRBD1; abundance: NA; v_gene: TRBV6-4; j_gene: TRBJ1-5; CDR3nt: TGTGCCAGCAGTGACTCGGGGGAGGGACAGGGTCCTCGTGGCAATCAGCCCCAGCATTTT; CDR3aa: CASSDSGEGQGPRGNQPQHF
d_gene: TRBD1; abundance: NA; v_gene: TRBV19; j_gene: TRBJ1-1; CDR3nt: TGTGCCAGTACTCCAGGGGGTTTGTACACTGAAGCTTTCTTT; CDR3aa: CASTPGGLYTEAFF
d_gene: NA; abundance: NA; v_gene: TRBV7-8; j_gene: TRBJ1-1; CDR3nt: TGTGCCAGCAGCTGGGGGAACACTGAAGCTTTCTTT; CDR3aa: CASSWGNTEAFF
d_gene: NA; abundance: NA; v_gene: TRBV2; j_gene: TRBJ1-6; CDR3nt: TGTGCCAGCAAAGACAGACATAATTCACCCCTCCACTTT; CDR3aa: CASKDRHNSPLHF